Below, 18 T cell receptor beta chains from the same sample are listed, as sequenced in a study of graft-versus-host responses after intestinal transplantation. Libraries were prepared by immunoSEQ multiplex PCR; TCRdb keeps only in-frame clonotypes and omits some of them. The repertoire holds some 100,000 clones, with around 93% as singletons. No antigen has been assigned to these receptors. The input for sequencing was unstimulated CD8+ T cells sorted from spleen or lymph node cells, taken before transplant. The receptors derive from a human donor who was the organ donor for an intestinal transplant.

This clone was recorded once. The V call is TRBV6-5, the J call TRBJ1-2, with unresolved D. The length of the CDR3 is 11 residues. V dropped 6 bases and J dropped 7 bases, with 9 bases sitting between them. Germline values: CDR1 MNHEY, CDR2 SVGAGI. The CDR3 loop reads CASRSEGGYTF. In DNA, the CDR3 is TGTGCCAGCAGATCGGAGGGTGGCTACACCTTC.

The J gene is TRBJ2-7, the V gene TRBV5-3; 7 bases are a match to TRBD2. TRBV5-3 falls under the ORF class, with uncertain function. The ends lost 6 bases at V and 5 bases at J; junction bases unmatched: 8. This CDR3 spans 13 amino acids. CDR3 DNA: TGTGCCAGAAAAGAAGCGGGGAGTAACGAGCAGTACTTC. This codes for CARKEAGSNEQYF.

This chain links TRBV7-7 with TRBJ2-7; 10 nucleotides match TRBD2. Germline CDR1 SSHAT, CDR2 FNYEAQ (reference sequence). This CDR3 is 15 amino acids long. This CDR3 reads CARTLTSGPSYEQYF. CDR3 sequence (DNA): TGTGCTAGGACTTTGACTAGCGGGCCCTCCTACGAGCAGTACTTC.

The chain is built from TRBV5-6 and TRBJ1-3; the D gene is possibly TRBD1 (6 bases). This CDR3 spans 15 amino acids. CDR1 is SGHDT, CDR2 YYEEEE, per germline. The V end was cut by 6 bases, the J end by 0 bases, with 13 bases between. This CDR3 reads CASTETGNSGNTIYF. The CDR3 region has the DNA TGTGCCAGCACCGAGACAGGAAACTCTGGAAACACCATATATTTT.

The CDR3 DNA reads as TGTGCCAGCTCCCGCTCAGGGACAGGGGCTCAAAATGAAAAACTGTTTTTT. Amino acids: CASSRSGTGAQNEKLFF. The chain combines TRBV28 with TRBJ1-4; 10 nucleotides line up with TRBD1. J lost 5 bases, V lost 8 bases, and 14 bases had no gene match. CDR1 and CDR2 from the germline V gene are MDHEN and SYDVKM. This CDR3 spans 17 amino acids.

The DNA for the CDR3 is TGTGCCATCAGTGAGGCGGAGATCGAGCAGTACTTC. Protein: CAISEAEIEQYF. This chain links TRBV10-3 with TRBJ2-7; no firm D call. V dropped 2 bases and J dropped 6 bases, with 8 bases sitting between them. CDR1 is ENHRY, CDR2 SYGVKD, per germline. This CDR3 comprises 12 residues.

The genes are TRBV5-1 and TRBJ1-2, with D unclear. Germline CDR1 reads SGHRS; CDR2 reads YFSETQ. Trimming took 5 bases from V and 10 from J, leaving 15 bases between them. CDR3 length: 12 residues. The DNA for the CDR3 is TGCGCCAGCAGTTCGCGTCGGGGAGACTACACCTTC. This gives the protein CASSSRRGDYTF.

V usage is TRBV28 and J usage is TRBJ2-1; D is ambiguous. V was clipped by 7 bases and J by 0 bases, with 10 bases between them. CDR3 length: 14 amino acids. Germline V gives CDR1 MDHEN, CDR2 SYDVKM. The CDR3 reads CASKVPSSYNEQFF. In DNA form, the CDR3 reads TGTGCCAGCAAGGTCCCTAGCTCCTACAATGAGCAGTTCTTC.

This chain uses TRBV2 with TRBJ2-4; possibly TRBD2 for D (6 bases). Germline lookup yields CDR1 SNHLY and CDR2 FYNNEI. This CDR3 comprises 17 residues. Trimming pared 7 bases from V and 0 bases from J, leaving 19 bases between. Written as DNA, the CDR3 is TGTGCCAGCACAACCGGGACTCGGGGATTAGCCAAAAACATTCAGTACTTC. Protein sequence: CASTTGTRGLAKNIQYF.

This chain uses TRBV13 with TRBJ2-5, with a weak D call TRBD1 (6 bases). The germline gives CDR1 PRHDT, CDR2 FYEKMQ (reference sequence). The CDR3 contains 14 residues. Between the trimmed V and J ends, which lost 0 bases and 1 base, there was a span of 6 bases. The CDR3 protein is CASSLGQGQETQYF. CDR3 nucleotides: TGTGCCAGCAGCTTAGGACAGGGCCAAGAGACCCAGTACTTC.

The chain couples TRBV28 to TRBJ2-3; 14 bases are shared with TRBD2. This CDR3 is built from 19 residues. V shed 10 bases and J 0 bases; nucleotides not matched to a gene: 15. Germline CDR1 MDHEN, CDR2 SYDVKM. The CDR3 sequence: CAIFPFGTSGGSSTDTQYF. The CDR3 bases are TGTGCCATATTCCCCTTTGGGACTAGCGGGGGTTCTAGCACAGATACGCAGTATTTT. Using reference TRBV28 and TRBJ2-3 for the parts outside the CDR3, the full variable domain is DVKVTQSSRYLVKRTGEKVFLECVQDMDHENMFWYRQDPGLGLRLIYFSYDVKMKEKGDIPEGYSVSREKKERFSLILESASTNQTSMYLCAIFPFGTSGGSSTDTQYFGPGTRLTVL.

This chain uses TRBV30 with TRBJ1-1, with 8 nucleotides matching TRBD1. Germline CDR1 GTSNPN, CDR2 SVGIG (reference sequence). The CDR3 sequence is 15 residues long. Trimming cost V 3 bases and J 5 bases; bases outside gene matches: 11. The CDR3 loop is CAWSEPQGAWTEAFF. The CDR3 nucleotides are TGTGCCTGGAGCGAACCCCAGGGGGCTTGGACTGAAGCTTTCTTT.

The V and J genes are TRBV5-5 and TRBJ2-1; 10 bases align to TRBD1. CDR3 length: 16 residues. J was trimmed by 0 bases and V by 0 bases; bases with no gene match: 0. Germline V gives CDR1 SGHKS, CDR2 YYEKEE (reference sequence). In nucleotides, the CDR3 is TGTGCCAGCAGCTTGGGGACAGGGGGCTCCTACAATGAGCAGTTCTTC. Translating gives CASSLGTGGSYNEQFF.

The chain links TRBV27 to TRBJ1-1; 7 nucleotides agree with TRBD1. The CDR3 is made up of 14 amino acids. CDR1 and CDR2 (germline): MNHEY, SMNVEV (reference sequence). The ends lost 3 bases at V and 4 bases at J; junction bases unmatched: 5. The CDR3 DNA sequence: TGTGCCAGCAGTTTGTGGCAGGGGGGCACTGAAGCTTTCTTT. It specifies CASSLWQGGTEAFF.

The chain has TRBV27 and TRBJ2-7; 10 bases are a match to TRBD1. Germline values: CDR1 MNHEY, CDR2 SMNVEV (reference sequence). The junction had 5 bases not matched to a gene; V was cut back by 3 bases and J by 3 bases. The CDR3 runs 15 residues. The CDR3 DNA reads TGTGCCAGCAGTTTTTCGACAGGGGGCTACTACGAGCAGTACTTC. Translation gives CASSFSTGGYYEQYF.

This sequence joins TRBV6-5 and TRBJ2-7; D is possibly TRBD2 (6 bases). V was trimmed by 8 bases and J by 6 bases, leaving 23 bases between them. This CDR3 is built from 15 residues. Germline V lookup: CDR1 MNHEY, CDR2 SVGAGI. CDR3 DNA sequence: TGTGCCAGCTCGACCATCGTCGGGGGTTCCACCGAGCAGTACTTC. Its translation: CASSTIVGGSTEQYF.

The rearrangement joins TRBV28 to TRBJ2-3; 11 positions match TRBD2. V lost 4 bases and J lost 2; bases outside the gene matches: 5. This CDR3 spans 16 amino acids. The germline gives CDR1 MDHEN, CDR2 SYDVKM. CDR3 residues: CASSSLLAGDTDTQYF. The CDR3 coding sequence is TGTGCCAGCAGTTCCTTACTAGCGGGAGACACAGATACGCAGTATTTT.

The chain uses TRBV7-9 and TRBJ2-3; TRBD2 is a possible D gene (6 bases). CDR3 length: 16 amino acids. V was cut by 5 bases and J by 4 bases, with 19 bases left in between. Germline V gene data show CDR1 as SEHNR and CDR2 as FQNEAQ (reference sequence). In DNA form, the CDR3 reads TGTGCCAGCAGCCCCGGGACTCCAGGGAGTCCAGATACGCAGTATTTT. It translates to CASSPGTPGSPDTQYF.